This T cell receptor beta chain was sequenced in a study of blood T cell repertoires in COVID-19. Per the original data handling: From reference gene primer amplification, estimates of nucleated cell counts were derived. TCRdb keeps only in-frame clones here, not all; method: immunoSEQ multiplex PCR. That table gives V, J and clone size, and the DNA gave D and trimming. The sample consists of a few hundred thousand clones, roughly 90% of them appearing once. Recovered status applied to Cohort 3 donors who had two consecutive negative PCRs. It also applied to those with clearance or with symptom resolution. Germline CDR1 and CDR2: SEHNR and FQNEAQ (reference sequence). V gave up 7 bases and J gave up 4 bases; unmatched junction bases: 11. This CDR3 spans 16 amino acids.

The chain uses TRBV7-9 and TRBJ2-5; the match to TRBD2 covers 11 bases. Input material: PBMCs or T cells enriched from blood (not recorded which). This receptor was taken from a man aged 40-50 years who had recovered from COVID-19. As DNA, the CDR3 is TGTGCCAGCACCCCGAGAGGTCTAGCGGGGGGAGAGACCCAGTACTTC. Translated: CASTPRGLAGGETQYF.